The text below deals with one T cell receptor beta chain. This sample was taken from a study of blood T cell repertoires in COVID-19. As for the study in general: Samples came from the United States, Italy and Spain, spanning acute and convalescent COVID-19.

Germline CDR1 reads MRHNA; CDR2 reads SNTAGT. The V and J ends lost 6 bases and 6 bases respectively, with 15 bases between them. The CDR3 has 14 residues. In the original processing: Reference gene primer amplification gave estimated nucleated cell counts. TCRdb's table, derived via immunoSEQ multiplex PCR, lists solely in-frame clones and lacks some. V and J calls plus clone size are reproduced from that table; the DNA served to infer D and trimming. This table holds approximately 110,000 clones, approximately 85% found once. Material: peripheral blood. V and J are TRBV6-4 and TRBJ1-5, with D unclear. The sequence was obtained from a man aged 65-85 years with acute or convalescent COVID-19. CDR3 amino acids: CASSVSGGSQPQHF. The CDR3 DNA reads TGTGCCAGCAGCGTAAGTGGAGGGTCTCAGCCCCAGCATTTT.